Each of the 32 T cell receptor beta chains below was sequenced from the same sample in a study of T cell changes during pregnancy in multiple sclerosis. Some clones are missing from TCRdb's copy, which holds only in-frame ones; the method was immunoSEQ multiplex PCR. This table holds some 100,000 clones, approximately 90% found once. Sequences were derived from peripheral blood, sampled in the second trimester of pregnancy. The receptors here all came from a female donor with multiple sclerosis, enrolled in a pregnancy study.

V usage is TRBV11-2 and J usage is TRBJ2-7; D is unresolved. Germline lookup yields CDR1 SGHAT and CDR2 FQNNGV. The CDR3 spans 12 residues. Trimming took off 6 bases at V and 4 bases at J, with 10 bases between the two ends. The CDR3 loop is CASSWPSYEQYF. CDR3 DNA sequence: TGTGCCAGCAGTTGGCCATCGTACGAGCAGTACTTC. Combining the CDR3 with reference TRBV11-2 and TRBJ2-7 gives the whole variable domain EAGVAQSPRYKIIEKRQSVAFWCNPISGHATLYWYQQILGQGPKLLIQFQNNGVVDDSQLPKDRFSAERLKGVDSTLKIQPAKLEDSAVYLCASSWPSYEQYFGPGTRLTVT.

J is TRBJ2-7 and V is TRBV27; no clear D gene. The ends were cut back, 3 bases at V and 4 bases at J, with 10 bases in the middle. Germline V gene sequence: CDR1 MNHEY, CDR2 SMNVEV (reference sequence). This CDR3 is 13 amino acids long. The DNA of the CDR3 is TGTGCCAGCAGTTTTAACGCTGCGTACGAGCAGTACTTC. Translating it yields CASSFNAAYEQYF.

The V gene is TRBV6-1, the J gene TRBJ2-2; a weak D match, TRBD1 (6 bases). This CDR3 region has 14 residues. V was trimmed by 5 bases and J by 4 bases, leaving 11 bases between them. Germline lookup yields CDR1 MNHNS and CDR2 SASEGT. The CDR3 DNA is TGTGCCAGCAGTATTCGGACAGTCACCGGGGAGCTGTTTTTT. Its protein product is CASSIRTVTGELFF.

This chain connects TRBV14 to TRBJ2-7, with D possibly TRBD2 on 5 matching bases. V was trimmed by 3 bases and J by 7 bases, leaving 22 bases between them. CDR1 SGHDN and CDR2 FVKESK come from the germline V gene. The CDR3 length is 16 residues. As DNA, the CDR3 is TGTGCCAGCAGCCAGTTAGAGTCCCAAGGCTCGGGGGAGCAGTACTTC. Translation gives CASSQLESQGSGEQYF.

The chain uses TRBV27 and TRBJ2-1, with 11 bases aligning to TRBD1. Losses at the gene ends were 5 bases for V and 9 bases for J; bases not matched to a gene: 9. This CDR3 contains 15 residues. Per germline, CDR1 MNHEY and CDR2 SMNVEV (reference sequence). The CDR3: CASSLGTGGRFEQFF. The CDR3 nucleotides read TGTGCCAGCAGTCTGGGGACAGGGGGTCGATTTGAGCAGTTCTTC.

This clone showed up just once. This sequence joins TRBV7-2 and TRBJ1-6; a weak D match, TRBD1 (5 bases). This CDR3 contains 16 residues. Germline-derived CDR1 and CDR2 are SGHTA and FQGNSA. Trimming took off 2 bases at V and 5 bases at J, with 13 bases between the two ends. CDR3 region: CASSLPQGIDNSPLHF. CDR3 in DNA: TGTGCCAGCAGCTTACCCCAGGGAATCGATAATTCACCCCTCCACTTT.

The chain recombines TRBV7-3 with TRBJ2-3, with TRBD1 as a possible D gene (6 bases). There are 13 residues in the CDR3. Germline CDR1 reads SGHTA; CDR2 reads FQGTGA. Deletions cut 4 bases from V and 4 bases from J, with 9 bases between. The CDR3 sequence is CASSSTGPDTQYF. The CDR3 DNA is TGTGCCAGCAGCTCTACAGGGCCAGATACGCAGTATTTT.

The CDR3 nucleotides are TGTGCCAGTAGAGGGGATATCAATCAGCCCCAGCATTTT. Amino acids: CASRGDINQPQHF. The genes are TRBV19 and TRBJ1-5; D perhaps matches TRBD1 (5 bases). Germline CDR1 LNHDA, CDR2 SQIVND (reference sequence). This CDR3 has 13 residues. V was pared by 6 bases and J by 3 bases, with 9 bases between.

For the CDR3, the DNA is TGTGCCAGCAGCTACCGGGACAGGGCAAGCGAGCAGTACTTC. Translation: CASSYRDRASEQYF. The chain couples TRBV7-8 to TRBJ2-7, with 9 bases aligning to TRBD1. Germline CDR1 and CDR2: SGHVS and FQNEAQ. The junction had 7 bases not matched to a gene; V was cut back by 4 bases and J by 6 bases. This CDR3 spans 14 amino acids.

The V gene is TRBV9, the J gene TRBJ1-5; no clear D gene. Germline V gene lookup returns CDR1 SGDLS and CDR2 YYNGEE. The CDR3 consists of 15 residues. Deletions cut 0 bases from V and 5 bases from J, with 12 bases between. The CDR3 DNA is TGTGCCAGCAGCGTAGGAGGAGAAAGATATCAGCCCCAGCATTTT. Encoded protein: CASSVGGERYQPQHF.

The chain carries TRBV6-5 and TRBJ1-4, with D perhaps TRBD1 (6 bases). The V end lost 6 bases, the J end lost 8 bases, and 16 bases lay between the germline ends. Germline-derived CDR1 and CDR2 are MNHEY and SVGAGI. CDR3 length equals 14 residues. In DNA form, the CDR3 reads TGTGCCAGCAGCTATACAGGGTTTGACGAAAAACTGTTTTTT. As protein: CASSYTGFDEKLFF.

In nucleotides, the CDR3 is TGTGCCGGGGGAGGAGGAGCGGAACAGCCCCAGCATTTT. Amino acid sequence: CAGGGGAEQPQHF. This chain links TRBV30 with TRBJ1-5; D possibly corresponds to TRBD1 (5 bases). Trimming took off 8 bases at V and 7 bases at J, with 18 bases between the two ends. The germline gives CDR1 GTSNPN, CDR2 SVGIG (reference sequence). The CDR3 spans 13 residues. The full variable domain, in which reference TRBV30 and TRBJ1-5 provide the parts outside the CDR3, is SQTIHQWPATLVQPVGSPLSLECTVEGTSNPNLYWYRQAAGRGLQLLFYSVGIGQISSEVPQNLSASRPQDRQFILSSKKLLLSDSGFYLCAGGGGAEQPQHFGDGTRLSIL.

The CDR3 DNA follows: TGTGCCAGCAGTGTACAGGGGCCCATGAACACTGAAGCTTTCTTT. This encodes CASSVQGPMNTEAFF. V is TRBV6-1 and J is TRBJ1-1; the match to TRBD1 covers 7 bases. With 4 bases clipped from V and 0 bases from J, the junction kept 5 bases outside the gene matches. From germline, CDR1 is MNHNS and CDR2 SASEGT. This CDR3 is built from 15 residues.

The chain's CDR3 is CASSLDRAANIQYF. In DNA, the CDR3 is TGTGCCAGCAGTTTAGACAGGGCGGCAAACATTCAGTACTTC. The chain carries TRBV27 and TRBJ2-4, with 7 bases identical to TRBD1. The ends lost 2 bases at V and 6 bases at J; junction bases unmatched: 4. Germline values: CDR1 MNHEY, CDR2 SMNVEV (reference sequence). The CDR3 runs 14 residues.

This clone turned up a few times. The V gene is TRBV5-6, the J gene TRBJ1-5, with 7 bases fitting TRBD1. This CDR3 region has 13 residues. Germline CDR1 SGHDT, CDR2 YYEEEE. V lost 6 bases, J lost 9 bases, and 9 bases stayed unmatched. CDR3 coding DNA: TGTGCCAGCACCTTACAGGGGTCCGGGCCCCAGCATTTT. Amino acid sequence: CASTLQGSGPQHF. The variable domain in full, with the rest retrieved from reference TRBV5-6 and TRBJ1-5, is DAGVTQSPTHLIKTRGQQVTLRCSPKSGHDTVSWYQQALGQGPQFIFQYYEEEERQRGNFPDRFSGHQFPNYSSELNVNALLLGDSALYLCASTLQGSGPQHFGDGTRLSIL.

A single count supports this clone. The rearrangement uses TRBV2 and TRBJ1-1; D is unclear. V gave up 7 bases and J gave up 0 bases, with 6 bases separating them. The CDR3 length is 12 residues. Germline-derived CDR1 and CDR2 are SNHLY and FYNNEI. The CDR3 reads CASTRLNTEAFF. CDR3 in DNA: TGTGCCAGCACGCGCCTGAACACTGAAGCTTTCTTT.

V is TRBV10-3 and J is TRBJ1-5; weak D call: TRBD1 (6 bases). CDR1 is ENHRY, CDR2 SYGVKD, per germline. V lost 5 bases to trimming and J lost 3 bases, with 23 bases between them. The CDR3 totals 18 residues. The CDR3 region is CAISSGAGGDPFNQPQHF. The CDR3 DNA follows: TGTGCCATCAGTTCGGGGGCGGGGGGCGATCCTTTCAATCAGCCCCAGCATTTT.

The chain employs TRBV15 and TRBJ2-1; 7 bases map to TRBD1. Germline V lookup: CDR1 LNHNV, CDR2 YYDKDF (reference sequence). Unmatched junction bases numbered 14, after V lost 5 bases and J lost 7 bases. This CDR3 region has 16 residues. The CDR3 loop reads CATSLRTVLQGNEQFF. CDR3 nucleotides: TGTGCCACCAGCCTACGAACTGTACTACAGGGGAATGAGCAGTTCTTC.

This sequence joins TRBV9 and TRBJ2-1; tentatively, D is TRBD2 (6 bases). V shed 0 bases and J shed 15 bases, with 25 bases lying between them. The germline gives CDR1 SGDLS, CDR2 YYNGEE. The length of the CDR3 is 16 residues. DNA of the CDR3: TGTGCCAGCAGCGTAGATGGATGGTCTGTGGAGGGAAGACGGTTCTTC. Its protein product is CASSVDGWSVEGRRFF.

V usage is TRBV7-6 and J usage is TRBJ2-1; the match to TRBD2 covers 13 bases. The J segment lost 4 bases and the V segment lost 4 bases, leaving 10 bases of the junction unmatched. Germline lookup yields CDR1 SGHVS and CDR2 FNYEAQ. This CDR3 comprises 18 residues. CDR3 loop: CASSSPGLAGLPYNEQFF. CDR3 DNA: TGTGCCAGCAGCTCACCGGGACTAGCGGGACTCCCGTACAATGAGCAGTTCTTC.

The table lists this clone with a count of one. V and J are TRBV27 and TRBJ2-1; 10 nucleotides align to TRBD1. The V gene end was trimmed by 7 bases and the J gene end by 7 bases; junction bases not matched to a gene: 1. Germline V gene lookup returns CDR1 MNHEY and CDR2 SMNVEV (reference sequence). This CDR3 spans 12 amino acids. The CDR3 region is CASTGQGNEQFF. The CDR3 nucleotides are TGTGCCAGCACGGGACAGGGGAATGAGCAGTTCTTC.

The V gene is TRBV7-9, the J gene TRBJ2-4; TRBD1 matches at 10 bases. The CDR3 has 17 amino acids. Germline V gene sequence: CDR1 SEHNR, CDR2 FQNEAQ (reference sequence). The junction had 7 bases not matched to a gene; V was cut back by 5 bases and J by 0 bases. The CDR3 DNA sequence: TGTGCCAGCAGCGGGGGACAGGGGCCCCTAGCCAAAAACATTCAGTACTTC. This gives the protein CASSGGQGPLAKNIQYF.

The genes are TRBV2 and TRBJ1-5; 8 bases fit TRBD1. CDR1 is SNHLY and CDR2 is FYNNEI in the germline V gene. This CDR3 has 13 amino acids. Trimming cost V 7 bases and J 5 bases; bases outside gene matches: 4. DNA of the CDR3: TGTGCCAGCAATATACAGGGGGATCAGCCCCAGCATTTT. It translates to CASNIQGDQPQHF.

The rearrangement uses TRBV28 and TRBJ2-4; TRBD2 matches at 10 bases. V shed 4 bases and J 9 bases; nucleotides not matched to a gene: 12. The germline CDR1 and CDR2 sequences are MDHEN and SYDVKM. CDR3 length: 16 amino acids. This CDR3 reads CASSSISGRGTGIQYF. CDR3 nucleotide sequence: TGTGCCAGCAGTTCCATAAGCGGGAGGGGAACCGGCATTCAGTACTTC.

This clone has more than one count but fewer than ten. CDR3 bases: TGTGCCAGCAGCTGGGGCGGGACAGGGTCCGATGAGCAGTTCTTC. It translates to CASSWGGTGSDEQFF. V and J are TRBV5-5 and TRBJ2-1; 9 bases match TRBD1. The CDR3 has 15 residues. Per the germline V gene, CDR1 is SGHKS and CDR2 is YYEKEE (reference sequence). With V trimmed by 3 bases and J by 8 bases, 9 bases remained unmatched.

This chain connects TRBV30 to TRBJ1-5; D possibly corresponds to TRBD1 (6 bases). The germline V and J ends were trimmed by 7 bases and 3 bases, with 13 bases remaining between them. Looked up from germline, CDR1 is GTSNPN and CDR2 is SVGIG (reference sequence). This CDR3 contains 13 residues. CDR3 sequence (DNA): TGTGCCTCCTCCACAGGGACCAATCAGCCCCAGCATTTT. Translation gives CASSTGTNQPQHF.

J is TRBJ2-1 and V is TRBV7-2, with 11 bases identical to TRBD2. V was pared by 3 bases and J by 6 bases, with 4 bases of the junction left unmatched. Germline CDR1 and CDR2: SGHTA and FQGNSA. This CDR3 is built from 15 residues. CDR3 residues: CASSFGGTSGNEQFF. CDR3 in DNA: TGTGCCAGCAGCTTCGGAGGGACTAGCGGCAATGAGCAGTTCTTC.

This clone is a singleton in its sample. The DNA of the CDR3 is TGTGCCAGCAGTTTATCGGGGAGGGAGGGGGTGAGGGAACAAGAGACCCAGTACTTC. This encodes CASSLSGREGVREQETQYF. The chain carries TRBV27 and TRBJ2-5; a weak D match, TRBD2 (7 bases). V was clipped by 0 bases and J by 2 bases, with 22 bases between them. CDR1 is MNHEY and CDR2 is SMNVEV in the germline V gene (reference sequence). This CDR3 has 19 residues.

This rearrangement joins TRBV6-1 to TRBJ1-2; D is unresolved. Trimming cost V 6 bases and J 4 bases, with 12 bases left between them. This CDR3 spans 13 amino acids. Germline V gene data show CDR1 as MNHNS and CDR2 as SASEGT. DNA of the CDR3: TGTGCCAGCAGAAGTACCGGGAGCTATGGCTACACCTTC. Translation gives CASRSTGSYGYTF.

V is TRBV6-1 and J is TRBJ2-7; D is perhaps TRBD2 (5 bases). The V and J ends lost 2 bases and 5 bases respectively, with 10 bases between them. From germline, CDR1 is MNHNS and CDR2 SASEGT. CDR3 length: 13 residues. As DNA, the CDR3 is TGTGCCAGCAGTGAACGTGCCGGGAACGAGCAGTACTTC. Amino acid sequence: CASSERAGNEQYF.

J is TRBJ2-7 and V is TRBV4-1, with 7 bases fitting TRBD1. Trimming at V came to 0 bases and at J to 5 bases, leaving 7 bases not matched to a gene. This CDR3 comprises 15 residues. Germline CDR1 and CDR2: MGHRA and YSYEKL. CDR3 nucleotide sequence: TGCGCCAGCAGCCAAGAGGGTTACAGGGGAAACGAGCAGTACTTC. Amino acid sequence: CASSQEGYRGNEQYF.

The chain uses TRBV9 and TRBJ1-2; a possible D gene is TRBD1 (5 bases). The ends were cut back, 4 bases at V and 4 bases at J, with 14 bases in the middle. The germline gives CDR1 SGDLS, CDR2 YYNGEE. The CDR3 loop spans 14 amino acids. The CDR3 sequence: CASSPKDTPYGYTF. Here the CDR3 DNA reads TGTGCCAGCAGCCCGAAGGACACCCCCTATGGCTACACCTTC.